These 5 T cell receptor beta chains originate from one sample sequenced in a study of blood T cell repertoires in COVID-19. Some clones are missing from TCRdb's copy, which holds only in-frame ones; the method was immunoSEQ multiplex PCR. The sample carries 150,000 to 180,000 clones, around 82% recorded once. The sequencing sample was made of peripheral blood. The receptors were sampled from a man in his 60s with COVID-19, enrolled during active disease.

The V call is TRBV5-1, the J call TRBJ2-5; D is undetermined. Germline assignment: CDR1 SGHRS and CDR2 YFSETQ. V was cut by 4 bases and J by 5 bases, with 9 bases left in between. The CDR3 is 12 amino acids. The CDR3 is CASSGLGETQYF. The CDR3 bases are TGCGCCAGCAGCGGCCTCGGGGAGACCCAGTACTTC.

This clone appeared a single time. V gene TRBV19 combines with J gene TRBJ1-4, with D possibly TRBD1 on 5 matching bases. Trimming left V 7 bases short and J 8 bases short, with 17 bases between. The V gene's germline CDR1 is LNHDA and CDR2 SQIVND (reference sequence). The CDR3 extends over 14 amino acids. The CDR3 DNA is TGTGCCAGTACAATGGACGGGACTGGAGAAAAACTGTTTTTT. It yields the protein CASTMDGTGEKLFF. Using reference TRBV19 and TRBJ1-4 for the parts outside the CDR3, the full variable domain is DGGITQSPKYLFRKEGQNVTLSCEQNLNHDAMYWYRQDPGQGLRLIYYSQIVNDFQKGDIAEGYSVSREKKESFPLTVTSAQKNPTAFYLCASTMDGTGEKLFFGSGTQLSVL.

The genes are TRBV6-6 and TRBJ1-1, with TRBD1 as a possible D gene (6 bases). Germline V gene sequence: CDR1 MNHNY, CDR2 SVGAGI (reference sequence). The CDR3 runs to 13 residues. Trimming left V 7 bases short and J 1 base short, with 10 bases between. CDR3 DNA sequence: TGTGCCAGCACCGGACAGAGGAACACTGAAGCTTTCTTT. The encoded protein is CASTGQRNTEAFF.

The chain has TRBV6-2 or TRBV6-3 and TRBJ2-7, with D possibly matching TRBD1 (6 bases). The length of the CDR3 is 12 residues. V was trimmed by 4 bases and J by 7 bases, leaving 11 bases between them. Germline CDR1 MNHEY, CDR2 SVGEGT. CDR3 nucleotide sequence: TGTGCCAGCAGTTCTACAGGGTGGGAGCAGTACTTC. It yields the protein CASSSTGWEQYF.

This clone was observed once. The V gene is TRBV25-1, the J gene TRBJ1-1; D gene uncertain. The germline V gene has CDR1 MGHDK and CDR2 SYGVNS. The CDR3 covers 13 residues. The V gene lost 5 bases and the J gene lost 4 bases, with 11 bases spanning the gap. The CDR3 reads CASSPAIGTEAFF. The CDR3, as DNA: TGTGCCAGCAGTCCAGCGATAGGCACTGAAGCTTTCTTT.